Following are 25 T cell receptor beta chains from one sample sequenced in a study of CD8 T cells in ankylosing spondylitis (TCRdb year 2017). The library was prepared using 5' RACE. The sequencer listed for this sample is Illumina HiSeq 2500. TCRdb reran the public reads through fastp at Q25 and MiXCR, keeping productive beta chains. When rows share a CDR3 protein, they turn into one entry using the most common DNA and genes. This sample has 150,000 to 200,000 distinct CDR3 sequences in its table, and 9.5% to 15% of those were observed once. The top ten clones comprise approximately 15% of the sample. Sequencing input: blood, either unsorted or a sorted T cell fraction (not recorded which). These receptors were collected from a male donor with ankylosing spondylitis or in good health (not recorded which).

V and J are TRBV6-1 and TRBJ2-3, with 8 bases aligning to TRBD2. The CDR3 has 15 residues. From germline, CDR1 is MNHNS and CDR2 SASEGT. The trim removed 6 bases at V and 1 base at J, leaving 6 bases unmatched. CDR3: CASSPTSGRTDTQYF. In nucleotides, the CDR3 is TGTGCCAGCAGCCCTACTAGCGGCCGCACAGATACGCAGTATTTT.

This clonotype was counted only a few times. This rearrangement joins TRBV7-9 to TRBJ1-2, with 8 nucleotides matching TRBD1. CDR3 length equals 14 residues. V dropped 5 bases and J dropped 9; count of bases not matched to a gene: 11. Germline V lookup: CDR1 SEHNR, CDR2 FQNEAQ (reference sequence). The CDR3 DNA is TGTGCCAGCAGCCCCAAAGGACAGGGAGCGAGCTACACCTTC. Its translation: CASSPKGQGASYTF.

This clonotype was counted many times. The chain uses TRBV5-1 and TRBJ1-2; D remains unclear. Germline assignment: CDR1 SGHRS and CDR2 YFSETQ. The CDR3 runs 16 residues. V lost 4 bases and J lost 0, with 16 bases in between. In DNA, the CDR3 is TGCGCCAGCAGCCCCTATCAACAGAGTTCTAACTATGGCTACACCTTC. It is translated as CASSPYQQSSNYGYTF. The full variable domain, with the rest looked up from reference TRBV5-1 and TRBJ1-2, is KAGVTQTPRYLIKTRGQQVTLSCSPISGHRSVSWYQQTPGQGLQFLFEYFSETQRNKGNFPGRFSGRQFSNSRSEMNVSTLELGDSALYLCASSPYQQSSNYGYTFGSGTRLTVV.

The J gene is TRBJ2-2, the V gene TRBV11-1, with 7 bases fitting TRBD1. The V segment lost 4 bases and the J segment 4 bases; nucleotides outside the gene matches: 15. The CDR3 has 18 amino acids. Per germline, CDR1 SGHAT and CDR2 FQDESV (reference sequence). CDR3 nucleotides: TGTGCCAGCAGCTCAAAACGGGACAGTGCCTCCTCCACCGGGGAGCTGTTTTTT. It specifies CASSSKRDSASSTGELFF.

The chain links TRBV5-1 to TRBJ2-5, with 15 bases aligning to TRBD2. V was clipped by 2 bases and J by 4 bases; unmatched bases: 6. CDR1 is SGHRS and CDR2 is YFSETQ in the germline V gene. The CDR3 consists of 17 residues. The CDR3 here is CASSLRTSGGALETQYF. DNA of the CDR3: TGCGCCAGCAGCTTACGGACTAGCGGGGGGGCCTTAGAGACCCAGTACTTC.

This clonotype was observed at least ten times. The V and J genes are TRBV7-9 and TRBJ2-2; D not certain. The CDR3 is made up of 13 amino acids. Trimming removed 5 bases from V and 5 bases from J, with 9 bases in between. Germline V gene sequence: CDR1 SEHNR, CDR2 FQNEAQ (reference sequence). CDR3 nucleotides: TGTGCCAGCAGCCTAGGACCGACCGGGGAGCTGTTTTTT. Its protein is CASSLGPTGELFF. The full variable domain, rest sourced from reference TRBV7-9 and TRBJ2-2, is DTGVSQNPRHKITKRGQNVTFRCDPISEHNRLYWYRQTLGQGPEFLTYFQNEAQLEKSRLLSDRFSAERPKGSFSTLEIQRTEQGDSAMYLCASSLGPTGELFFGEGSRLTVL.

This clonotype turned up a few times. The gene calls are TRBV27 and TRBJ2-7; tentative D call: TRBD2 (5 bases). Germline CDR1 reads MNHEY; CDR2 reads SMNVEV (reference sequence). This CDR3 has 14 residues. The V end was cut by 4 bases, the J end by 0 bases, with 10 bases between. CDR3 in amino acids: CASSWTHSSYEQYF. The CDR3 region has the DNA TGTGCCAGCAGTTGGACTCACAGCTCCTACGAGCAGTACTTC.

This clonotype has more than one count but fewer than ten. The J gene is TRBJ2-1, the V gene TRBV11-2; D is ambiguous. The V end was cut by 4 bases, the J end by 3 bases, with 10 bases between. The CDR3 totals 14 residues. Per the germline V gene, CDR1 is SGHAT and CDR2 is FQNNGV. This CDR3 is CASSSPNSYNEQFF. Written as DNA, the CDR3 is TGTGCCAGCAGCTCGCCGAACAGCTACAATGAGCAGTTCTTC.

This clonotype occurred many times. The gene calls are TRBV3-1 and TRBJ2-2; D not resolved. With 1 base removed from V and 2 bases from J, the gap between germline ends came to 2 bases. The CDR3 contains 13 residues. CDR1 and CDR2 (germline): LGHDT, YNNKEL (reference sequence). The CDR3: CASSQANTGELFF. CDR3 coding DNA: TGTGCCAGCAGCCAAGCTAACACCGGGGAGCTGTTTTTT.

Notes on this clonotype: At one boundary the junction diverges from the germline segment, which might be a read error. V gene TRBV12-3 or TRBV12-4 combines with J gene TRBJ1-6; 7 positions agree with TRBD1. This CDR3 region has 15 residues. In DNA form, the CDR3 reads TGTGTCAGCAGGGGGGAGGAGGAAGGGTATTCACCCCTCCACTTT. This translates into CVSRGEEEGYSPLHF.

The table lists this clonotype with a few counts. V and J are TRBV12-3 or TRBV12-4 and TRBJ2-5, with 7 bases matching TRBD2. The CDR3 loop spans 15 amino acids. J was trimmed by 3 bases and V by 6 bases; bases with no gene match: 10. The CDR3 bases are TGTGCCAGCAGGCGCCATCTTGGGGGGGAAGAGACCCAGTACTTC. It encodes CASRRHLGGEETQYF.

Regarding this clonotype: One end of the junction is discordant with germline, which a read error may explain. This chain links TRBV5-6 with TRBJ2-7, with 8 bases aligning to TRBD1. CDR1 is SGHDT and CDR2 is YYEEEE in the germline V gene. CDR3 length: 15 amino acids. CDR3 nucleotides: TGTACCAGCAGCTTGGGACAGGAAAGCTCCTACGAGCAGTACTTC. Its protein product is CTSSLGQESSYEQYF. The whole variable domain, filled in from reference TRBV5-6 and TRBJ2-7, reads DAGVTQSPTHLIKTRGQQVTLRCSPKSGHDTVSWYQQALGQGPQFIFQYYEEEERQRGNFPDRFSGHQFPNYSSELNVNALLLGDSALYLCTSSLGQESSYEQYFGPGTRLTVT.

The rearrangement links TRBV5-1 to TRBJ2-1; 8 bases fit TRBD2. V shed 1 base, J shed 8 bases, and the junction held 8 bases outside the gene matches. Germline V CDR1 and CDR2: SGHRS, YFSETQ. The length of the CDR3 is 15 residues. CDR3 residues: CASSLYGRAVDEQFF. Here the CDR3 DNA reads TGCGCCAGCAGCTTGTACGGGAGGGCCGTCGATGAGCAGTTCTTC.

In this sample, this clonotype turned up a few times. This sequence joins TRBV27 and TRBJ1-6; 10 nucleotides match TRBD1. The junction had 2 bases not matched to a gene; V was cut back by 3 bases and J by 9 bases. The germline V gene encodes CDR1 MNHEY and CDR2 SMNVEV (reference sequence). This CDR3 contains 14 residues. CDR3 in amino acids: CASSFRQGASPLHF. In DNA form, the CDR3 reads TGTGCCAGCAGTTTTAGACAGGGGGCTTCACCCCTCCACTTT.

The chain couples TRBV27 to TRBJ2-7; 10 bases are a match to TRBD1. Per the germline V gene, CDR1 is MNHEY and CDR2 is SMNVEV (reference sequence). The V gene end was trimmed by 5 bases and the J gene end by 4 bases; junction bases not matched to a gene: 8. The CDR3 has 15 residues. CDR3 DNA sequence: TGTGCCAGCAGTCCATTGACAGGGGGCAGGTACGAGCAGTACTTC. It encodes CASSPLTGGRYEQYF.

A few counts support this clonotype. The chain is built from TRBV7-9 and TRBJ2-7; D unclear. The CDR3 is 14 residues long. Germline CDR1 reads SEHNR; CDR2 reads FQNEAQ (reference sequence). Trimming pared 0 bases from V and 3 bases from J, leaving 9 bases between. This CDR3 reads CASSLAGSDYEQYF. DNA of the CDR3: TGTGCCAGCAGCTTAGCAGGCAGCGACTACGAGCAGTACTTC.

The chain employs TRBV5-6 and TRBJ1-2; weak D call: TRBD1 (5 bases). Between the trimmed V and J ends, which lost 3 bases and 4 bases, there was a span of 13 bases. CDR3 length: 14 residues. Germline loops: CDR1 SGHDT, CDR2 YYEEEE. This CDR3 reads CASSSTDLLYGYTF. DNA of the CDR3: TGTGCCAGCAGCTCGACAGATCTCCTCTATGGCTACACCTTC.

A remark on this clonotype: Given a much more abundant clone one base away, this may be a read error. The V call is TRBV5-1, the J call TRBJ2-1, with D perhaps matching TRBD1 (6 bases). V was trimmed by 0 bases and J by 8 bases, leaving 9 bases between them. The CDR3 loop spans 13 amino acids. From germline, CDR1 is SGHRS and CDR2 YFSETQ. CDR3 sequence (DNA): TGCGCCAGCAGCTTGGTACGGACAGATGAGCAGTTCTTC. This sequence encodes CASSLVRTDEQFF.

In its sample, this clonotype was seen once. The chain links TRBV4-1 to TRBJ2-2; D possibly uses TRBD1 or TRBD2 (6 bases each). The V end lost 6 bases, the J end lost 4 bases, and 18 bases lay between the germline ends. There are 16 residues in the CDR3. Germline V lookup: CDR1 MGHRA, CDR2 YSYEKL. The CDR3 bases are TGCGCCAGCAGTCACGGAGGGGGACGCGGCACCGGGGAGCTGTTTTTT. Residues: CASSHGGGRGTGELFF.

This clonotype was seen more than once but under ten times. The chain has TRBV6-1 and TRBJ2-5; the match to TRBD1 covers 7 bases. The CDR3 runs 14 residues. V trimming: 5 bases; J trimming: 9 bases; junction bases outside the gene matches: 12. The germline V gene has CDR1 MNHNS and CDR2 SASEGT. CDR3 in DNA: TGTGCCAGCAGTCCGGGACAGCTGGGTGCGGCCCAGTACTTC. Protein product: CASSPGQLGAAQYF.

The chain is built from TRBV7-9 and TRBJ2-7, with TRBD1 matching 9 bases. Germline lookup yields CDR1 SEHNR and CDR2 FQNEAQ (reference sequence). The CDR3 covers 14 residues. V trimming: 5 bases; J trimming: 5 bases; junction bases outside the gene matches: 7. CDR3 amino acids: CASSLGQGMHEQYF. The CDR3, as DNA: TGTGCCAGCAGCCTCGGACAGGGGATGCACGAGCAGTACTTC.

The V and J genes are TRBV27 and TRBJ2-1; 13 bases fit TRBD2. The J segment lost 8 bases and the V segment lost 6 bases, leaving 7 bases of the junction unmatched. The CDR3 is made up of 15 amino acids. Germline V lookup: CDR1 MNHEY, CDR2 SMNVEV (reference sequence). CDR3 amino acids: CASSERTSGSYEQFF. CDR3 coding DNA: TGTGCCAGCAGCGAAAGGACTAGCGGGAGCTATGAGCAGTTCTTC.

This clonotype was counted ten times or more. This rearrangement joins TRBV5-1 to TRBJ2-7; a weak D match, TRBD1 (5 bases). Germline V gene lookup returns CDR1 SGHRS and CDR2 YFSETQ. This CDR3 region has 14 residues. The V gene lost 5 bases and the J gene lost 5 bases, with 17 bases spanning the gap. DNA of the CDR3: TGCGCCAGCAGTATCGGGCAGGGCGCCGACGAGCAGTACTTC. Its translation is CASSIGQGADEQYF.

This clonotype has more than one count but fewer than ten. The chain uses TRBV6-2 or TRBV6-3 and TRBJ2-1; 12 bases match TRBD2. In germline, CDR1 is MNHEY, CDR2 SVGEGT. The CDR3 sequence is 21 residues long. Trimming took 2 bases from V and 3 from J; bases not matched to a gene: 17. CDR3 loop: CASSYPVLTSGSGSGYNEQFF. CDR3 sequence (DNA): TGTGCCAGCAGTTACCCAGTTTTGACTAGCGGGAGCGGGTCGGGCTACAATGAGCAGTTCTTC.

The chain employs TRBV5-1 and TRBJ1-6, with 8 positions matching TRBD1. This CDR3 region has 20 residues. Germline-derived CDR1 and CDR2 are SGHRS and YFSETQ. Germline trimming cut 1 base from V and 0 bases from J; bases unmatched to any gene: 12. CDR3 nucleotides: TGCGCCAGCAGCTTGAAGGGACAGGAGATTCTAAGCTCCTATAATTCACCCCTCCACTTT. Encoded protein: CASSLKGQEILSSYNSPLHF.